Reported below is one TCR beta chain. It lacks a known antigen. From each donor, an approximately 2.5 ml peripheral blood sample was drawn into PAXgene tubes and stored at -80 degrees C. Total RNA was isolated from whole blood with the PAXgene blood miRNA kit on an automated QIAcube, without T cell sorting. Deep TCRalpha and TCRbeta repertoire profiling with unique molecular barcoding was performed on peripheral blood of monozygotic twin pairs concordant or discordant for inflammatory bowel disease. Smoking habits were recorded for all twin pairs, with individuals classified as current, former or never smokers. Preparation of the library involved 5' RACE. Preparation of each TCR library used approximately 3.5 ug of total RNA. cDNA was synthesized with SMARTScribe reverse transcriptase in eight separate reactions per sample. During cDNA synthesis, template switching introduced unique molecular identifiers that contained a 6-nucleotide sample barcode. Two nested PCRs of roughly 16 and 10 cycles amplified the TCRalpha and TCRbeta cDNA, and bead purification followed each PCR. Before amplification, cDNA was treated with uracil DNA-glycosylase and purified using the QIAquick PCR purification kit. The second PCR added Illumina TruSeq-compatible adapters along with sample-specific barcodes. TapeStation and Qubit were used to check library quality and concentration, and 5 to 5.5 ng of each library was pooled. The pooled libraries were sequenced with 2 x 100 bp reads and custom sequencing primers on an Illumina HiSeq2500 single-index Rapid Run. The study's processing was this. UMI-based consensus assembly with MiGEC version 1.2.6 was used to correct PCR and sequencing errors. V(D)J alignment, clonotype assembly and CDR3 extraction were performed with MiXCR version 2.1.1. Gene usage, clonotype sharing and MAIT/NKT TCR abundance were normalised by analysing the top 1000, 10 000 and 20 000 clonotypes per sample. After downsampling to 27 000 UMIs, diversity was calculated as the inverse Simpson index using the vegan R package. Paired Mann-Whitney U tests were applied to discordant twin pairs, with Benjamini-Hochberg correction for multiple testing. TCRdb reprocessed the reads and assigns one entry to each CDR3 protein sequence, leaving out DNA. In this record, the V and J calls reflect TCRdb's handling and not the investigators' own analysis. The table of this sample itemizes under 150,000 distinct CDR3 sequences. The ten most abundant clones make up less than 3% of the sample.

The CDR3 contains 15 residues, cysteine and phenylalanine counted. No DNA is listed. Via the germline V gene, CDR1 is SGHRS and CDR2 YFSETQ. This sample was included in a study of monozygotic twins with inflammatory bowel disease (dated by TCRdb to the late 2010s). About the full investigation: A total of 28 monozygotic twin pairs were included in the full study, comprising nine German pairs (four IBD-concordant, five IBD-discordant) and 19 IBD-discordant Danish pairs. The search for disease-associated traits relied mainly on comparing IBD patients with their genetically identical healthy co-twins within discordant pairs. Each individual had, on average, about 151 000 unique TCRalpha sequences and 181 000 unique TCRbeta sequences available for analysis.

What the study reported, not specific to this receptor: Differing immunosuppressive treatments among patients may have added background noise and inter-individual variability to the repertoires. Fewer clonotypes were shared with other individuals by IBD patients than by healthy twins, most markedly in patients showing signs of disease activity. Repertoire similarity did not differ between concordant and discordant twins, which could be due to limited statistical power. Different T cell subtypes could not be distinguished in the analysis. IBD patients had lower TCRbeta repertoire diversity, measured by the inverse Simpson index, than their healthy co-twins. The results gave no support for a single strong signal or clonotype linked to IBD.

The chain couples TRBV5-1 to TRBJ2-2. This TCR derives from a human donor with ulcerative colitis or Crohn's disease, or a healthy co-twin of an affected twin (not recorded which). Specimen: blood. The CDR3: CASSFDEPNTGELFF.